One and the same sample provided the 26 T cell receptor beta chains below, sequenced in a study of beta chain features in type 1 diabetes. Expressed TCRB transcripts were sequenced because the entire RNA isolate underwent reverse transcription. TCRdb's copy holds only in-frame clones and misses some; the assay was immunoSEQ multiplex PCR. The table lists around 400,000 clones, over 10% of them singletons, with approximately 0.015% in the top ten. Sequenced sample: naive CD4+ T cells from blood. All receptors come from a man younger than 35 in good health.

V is TRBV30 and J is TRBJ2-7; TRBD2 matches at 8 bases. This CDR3 has 11 amino acids. After removal of 2 bases from V and 11 bases from J, the junction contained 5 bases not matched to a gene. Germline CDR1 and CDR2: GTSNPN and SVGIG (reference sequence). As DNA, the CDR3 is TGTGCCTGGAGTAGGCCGGGAGGGGAGTACTTC. Translating gives CAWSRPGGEYF.

The chain links TRBV7-8 to TRBJ2-7; 8 bases match TRBD1. V gave up 8 bases and J gave up 0 bases; unmatched junction bases: 9. In germline, CDR1 is SGHVS, CDR2 FQNEAQ. The CDR3 consists of 15 residues. The chain's CDR3 is CASERTGPPSYEQYF. The CDR3 DNA reads as TGTGCCAGCGAGCGGACAGGGCCGCCCTCCTACGAGCAGTACTTC. The complete variable domain, with remaining parts taken from reference TRBV7-8 and TRBJ2-7, reads GAGVSQSPRYKVAKRGQDVALRCDPISGHVSLFWYQQALGQGPEFLTYFQNEAQLDKSGLPSDRFFAERPEGSVSTLKIQRTQQEDSAVYLCASERTGPPSYEQYFGPGTRLTVT.

This clone was seen more than once but under ten times. The rearrangement joins TRBV28 to TRBJ1-2, with unresolved D. Deletions cut 11 bases from V and 8 bases from J, with 9 bases between. Looked up from germline, CDR1 is MDHEN and CDR2 is SYDVKM. This CDR3 region has 9 residues. In DNA form, the CDR3 reads TGTGCCTCTGGGAGAGGCTACACCTTC. As protein: CASGRGYTF.

This clone was observed a few times. The CDR3 spells CASSQDLRETQYF. DNA for the CDR3: TGCGCCAGCAGCCAAGATCTGAGGGAGACCCAGTACTTC. The chain is built from TRBV4-3 and TRBJ2-5; D uncertain. Deletions cut 0 bases from V and 5 bases from J, with 7 bases between. The CDR3 extends over 13 amino acids. Per germline, CDR1 LGHNA and CDR2 YSLEER.

The chain couples TRBV18 to TRBJ2-7, with D maybe TRBD1 (7 bases). Germline V CDR1 and CDR2: KGHSH, LQKENI. The CDR3 is 15 amino acids. Trimming shortened V by 0 bases and J by 1 base, and 10 bases separated the two germline ends. This CDR3 reads CASSPPSGGSYEQYF. Here the CDR3 DNA reads TGTGCCAGCTCACCACCATCAGGGGGGTCCTACGAGCAGTACTTC.

The V gene is TRBV4-3, the J gene TRBJ2-7; 12 bases agree with TRBD2. Germline assignment: CDR1 LGHNA and CDR2 YSLEER. Trimming cost V 1 base and J 5 bases; bases outside gene matches: 9. The CDR3 covers 17 residues. DNA for the CDR3: TGCGCCAGCAGCCAAGCCCAATCGACTAGCGGGAGAAACGAGCAGTACTTC. Translated, it gives CASSQAQSTSGRNEQYF.

This clone was counted between two and nine times. The chain recombines TRBV30 with TRBJ1-6; 7 nucleotides line up with TRBD1. This CDR3 comprises 14 residues. CDR1 is GTSNPN and CDR2 is SVGIG in the germline V gene (reference sequence). V gave up 4 bases and J gave up 5 bases; unmatched junction bases: 5. The CDR3 region is CAWIRTGDNSPLHF. CDR3 bases: TGTGCCTGGATAAGGACAGGAGATAATTCACCCCTCCACTTT.

This sequence joins TRBV5-4 and TRBJ2-1, with 8 positions matching TRBD2. J gave up 3 bases and V 1 base, and 9 bases lay outside the gene matches. This CDR3 is built from 17 residues. Per germline, CDR1 SGHNT and CDR2 YYREEE (reference sequence). The CDR3 sequence is CASSLSGGLAGYNEQFF. The CDR3 bases are TGTGCCAGCAGCTTGTCCGGTGGCCTAGCGGGCTACAATGAGCAGTTCTTC.

The rearrangement joins TRBV6-6 to TRBJ2-1, with a possible D match to TRBD1 (5 bases). V was trimmed by 7 bases and J by 5 bases, leaving 18 bases between them. The CDR3 covers 15 residues. Germline V CDR1 and CDR2: MNHNY, SVGAGI (reference sequence). Here the CDR3 DNA reads TGTGCCAGCACACGGGCCGACAGAAGTAACAATGAGCAGTTCTTC. Translating it yields CASTRADRSNNEQFF.

This clone was observed a few times. V gene TRBV7-3 combines with J gene TRBJ2-3, with TRBD2 as a possible D gene (5 bases). CDR3 size: 14 residues. V shed 2 bases and J shed 3 bases, with 9 bases lying between them. Germline CDR1 reads SGHTA; CDR2 reads FQGTGA. The CDR3 spells CASSLEGRTDTQYF. CDR3 sequence (DNA): TGTGCCAGCAGCTTAGAGGGCCGAACAGATACGCAGTATTTT.

This clone was picked up a small number of times. The chain has TRBV6-5 and TRBJ2-1; D is unclear. Germline CDR1 MNHEY, CDR2 SVGAGI. The germline V and J ends were trimmed by 6 bases and 7 bases, with 10 bases remaining between them. The length of the CDR3 is 12 residues. The CDR3 spells CASSLRLNEQFF. CDR3 bases: TGTGCCAGCAGCCTTAGATTAAATGAGCAGTTCTTC.

A few counts support this clone. The chain links TRBV5-4 to TRBJ1-4; 8 nucleotides align to TRBD1. V lost 1 base, J lost 8 bases, and 4 bases stayed unmatched. The germline V gene encodes CDR1 SGHNT and CDR2 YYREEE (reference sequence). This CDR3 comprises 14 residues. DNA of the CDR3: TGTGCCAGCAGCTTGACAGGGGGACGGGAAAAACTGTTTTTT. It specifies CASSLTGGREKLFF.

This chain uses TRBV18 with TRBJ1-1; 7 bases fit TRBD1. The CDR3 extends over 17 amino acids. Germline V gene lookup returns CDR1 KGHSH and CDR2 LQKENI. V lost 4 bases, J lost 0 bases, and 11 bases stayed unmatched. CDR3 protein: CASSQSETGPMNTEAFF. As DNA, the CDR3 is TGTGCCAGCTCACAATCAGAGACAGGGCCCATGAACACTGAAGCTTTCTTT. Full variable domain (rest looked up from reference TRBV18 and TRBJ1-1): NAGVMQNPRHLVRRRGQEARLRCSPMKGHSHVYWYRQLPEEGLKFMVYLQKENIIDESGMPKERFSAEFPKEGPSILRIQQVVRGDSAAYFCASSQSETGPMNTEAFFGQGTRLTVV.

V gene TRBV2 combines with J gene TRBJ2-5; no clear D gene. The CDR3 extends over 13 amino acids. V lost 7 bases, J lost 7 bases, and 16 bases lay in between. CDR1 is SNHLY and CDR2 is FYNNEI in the germline V gene. The CDR3 here is CASKLTSESTQYF. The CDR3 DNA follows: TGTGCCAGCAAGTTGACTTCCGAATCGACCCAGTACTTC.

The chain has TRBV11-3 and TRBJ1-2; D is uncertain. Germline assignment: CDR1 SGHNT and CDR2 YENEEA. The length of the CDR3 is 12 residues. The V gene lost 3 bases and the J gene lost 4 bases, with 6 bases spanning the gap. This CDR3 is CASSFQLYGYTF. The DNA of the CDR3 is TGTGCCAGCAGCTTTCAACTCTATGGCTACACCTTC.

V usage is TRBV14 and J usage is TRBJ2-1, with D perhaps matching TRBD2 (6 bases). CDR3 length equals 16 residues. V lost 3 bases and J lost 3, with 15 bases in between. Germline CDR1 is SGHDN and CDR2 is FVKESK. CDR3 DNA sequence: TGTGCCAGCAGCCATGGGACTGAGATCATCTACAATGAGCAGTTCTTC. This gives the protein CASSHGTEIIYNEQFF.

This clone was seen a handful of times. The chain is built from TRBV7-2 and TRBJ2-7; a possible D gene is TRBD2 (6 bases). The V end was cut by 7 bases, the J end by 2 bases, with 21 bases between. Looked up from germline, CDR1 is SGHTA and CDR2 is FQGNSA. CDR3 length: 16 amino acids. CDR3: CASTEWGTAHAYEQYF. The CDR3 DNA follows: TGTGCCAGCACCGAGTGGGGGACTGCTCATGCCTACGAGCAGTACTTC.

The V and J genes are TRBV10-3 and TRBJ2-5; D unclear. Trimming cost V 2 bases and J 1 base, with 5 bases left between them. Per germline, CDR1 ENHRY and CDR2 SYGVKD. The CDR3 runs 13 residues. The CDR3 protein is CAISEEFQETQYF. CDR3 nucleotides: TGTGCCATCAGTGAGGAGTTCCAAGAGACCCAGTACTTC.

The chain combines TRBV5-4 with TRBJ2-2; D is perhaps TRBD1 (5 bases). Germline CDR1 reads SGHNT; CDR2 reads YYREEE (reference sequence). V was cut by 0 bases and J by 4 bases, with 10 bases left in between. This CDR3 has 15 amino acids. CDR3 in DNA: TGTGCCAGCAGCTTGGCCAGGGTGGGCACCGGGGAGCTGTTTTTT. Encoded protein: CASSLARVGTGELFF.

There are a few counts of this clone. This rearrangement joins TRBV5-1 to TRBJ2-7; 8 nucleotides line up with TRBD1. The germline CDR1 and CDR2 sequences are SGHRS and YFSETQ. J lost 1 base, V lost 4 bases, and 7 bases had no gene match. CDR3 size: 15 residues. Here the CDR3 DNA reads TGCGCCAGCAGCCGCGGACAGGGCAATTCCTACGAGCAGTACTTC. Protein product: CASSRGQGNSYEQYF.

This clone showed up just a few times. The V gene is TRBV6-5, the J gene TRBJ2-7; 9 bases fit TRBD1. There are 16 residues in the CDR3. With V trimmed by 0 bases and J by 4 bases, 7 bases remained unmatched. CDR1 and CDR2 from the germline V gene are MNHEY and SVGAGI. The CDR3 here is CASSYSITGGFYEQYF. The CDR3 DNA is TGTGCCAGCAGTTACTCGATTACAGGGGGCTTTTACGAGCAGTACTTC.

This clone has a handful of counts. The chain joins TRBV7-9 to TRBJ1-4, with D perhaps TRBD1 (6 bases). V was pared by 4 bases and J by 5 bases, with 17 bases between. Germline CDR1 SEHNR, CDR2 FQNEAQ (reference sequence). The length of the CDR3 is 16 residues. For the CDR3, the DNA is TGTGCCAGCAGCTCCAGAGGGACATCCATGAATGAAAAACTGTTTTTT. Protein: CASSSRGTSMNEKLFF.

This clone was recorded a few times. This chain joins TRBV7-9 and TRBJ2-7; tentatively, D is TRBD1 (6 bases). Per germline, CDR1 SEHNR and CDR2 FQNEAQ (reference sequence). This CDR3 has 16 residues. The V end lost 3 bases, the J end lost 0 bases, and 15 bases lay between the germline ends. CDR3 amino acids: CASSLIRQGNSYEQYF. Written as DNA, the CDR3 is TGTGCCAGCAGCTTGATCCGGCAGGGGAACTCCTACGAGCAGTACTTC.

This clone was counted between two and nine times. The chain is built from TRBV7-9 and TRBJ2-6; 9 positions agree with TRBD1. V was pared by 4 bases and J by 0 bases, with 7 bases of the junction left unmatched. The CDR3 totals 18 residues. Germline CDR1 SEHNR, CDR2 FQNEAQ (reference sequence). The CDR3 region has the DNA TGTGCCAGCAGCTACTCCGGGACAGGGATCTCTGGGGCCAACGTCCTGACTTTC. Protein sequence: CASSYSGTGISGANVLTF.

This clone was picked up a small number of times. V and J are TRBV30 and TRBJ1-2, with D possibly matching TRBD1 (6 bases). The CDR3 covers 13 residues. The germline CDR1 and CDR2 sequences are GTSNPN and SVGIG (reference sequence). Trimming shortened V by 0 bases and J by 8 bases, and 13 bases separated the two germline ends. Written as DNA, the CDR3 is TGTGCCTGGAGTGTACAGTTCCAGGGGGGCTACACCTTC. It translates to CAWSVQFQGGYTF.

This clone was counted only a few times. V is TRBV5-4 and J is TRBJ1-2; 8 bases agree with TRBD1. This CDR3 is built from 14 residues. From germline, CDR1 is SGHNT and CDR2 YYREEE (reference sequence). The ends lost 5 bases at V and 8 bases at J; junction bases unmatched: 11. Here the CDR3 DNA reads TGTGCCAGCAGTCGACGACAGGGGCCTTGGGGCTACACCTTC. Translating gives CASSRRQGPWGYTF.